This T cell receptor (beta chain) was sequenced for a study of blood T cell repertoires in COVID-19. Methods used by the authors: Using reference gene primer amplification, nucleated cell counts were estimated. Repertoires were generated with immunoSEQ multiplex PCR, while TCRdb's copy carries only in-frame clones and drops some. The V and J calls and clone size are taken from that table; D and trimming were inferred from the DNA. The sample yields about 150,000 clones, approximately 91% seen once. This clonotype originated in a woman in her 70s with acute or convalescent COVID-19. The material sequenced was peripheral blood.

Here the CDR3 DNA reads TGTGCCAGCAGTATGAGTTCTACGCAGTATTTT. Its protein is CASSMSSTQYF. The V call is TRBV2, the J call TRBJ2-3; D is unresolved. Trimming removed 5 bases at V and 8 bases at J, with 8 bases between. Germline CDR1 is SNHLY and CDR2 is FYNNEI. CDR3 length equals 11 residues.